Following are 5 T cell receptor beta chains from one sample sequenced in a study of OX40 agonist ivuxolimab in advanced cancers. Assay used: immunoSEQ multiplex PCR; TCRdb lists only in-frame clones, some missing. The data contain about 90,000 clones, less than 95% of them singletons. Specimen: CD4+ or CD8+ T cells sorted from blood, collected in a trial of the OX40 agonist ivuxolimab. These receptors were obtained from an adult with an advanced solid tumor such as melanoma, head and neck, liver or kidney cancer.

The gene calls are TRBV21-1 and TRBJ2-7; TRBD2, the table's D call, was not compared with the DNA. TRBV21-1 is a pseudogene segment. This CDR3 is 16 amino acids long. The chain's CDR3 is CASSKGRAVKRSEQYF. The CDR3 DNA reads TGTGCCAGCAGCAAAGGGCGGGCAGTCAAAAGGTCCGAGCAGTACTTC.

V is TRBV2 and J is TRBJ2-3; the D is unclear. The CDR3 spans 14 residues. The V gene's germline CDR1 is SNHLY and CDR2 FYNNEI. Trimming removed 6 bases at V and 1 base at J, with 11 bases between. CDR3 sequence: CASSPRAGTDTQYF. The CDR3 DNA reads TGTGCCAGCAGCCCCCGGGCAGGCACAGATACGCAGTATTTT.

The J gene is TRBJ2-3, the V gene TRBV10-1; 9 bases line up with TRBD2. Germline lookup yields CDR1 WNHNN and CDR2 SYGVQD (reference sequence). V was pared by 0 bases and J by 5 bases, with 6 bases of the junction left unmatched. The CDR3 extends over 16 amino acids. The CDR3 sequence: CASSESIAGAGDTQYF. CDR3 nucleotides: TGCGCCAGCAGTGAGTCAATAGCGGGAGCGGGAGATACGCAGTATTTT.

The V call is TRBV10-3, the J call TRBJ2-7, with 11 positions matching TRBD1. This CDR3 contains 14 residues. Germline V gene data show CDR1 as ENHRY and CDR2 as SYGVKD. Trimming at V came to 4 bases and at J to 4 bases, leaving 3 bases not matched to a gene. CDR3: CAISVGTGGYEQYF. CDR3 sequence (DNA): TGTGCCATCAGTGTCGGGACAGGGGGTTACGAGCAGTACTTC.

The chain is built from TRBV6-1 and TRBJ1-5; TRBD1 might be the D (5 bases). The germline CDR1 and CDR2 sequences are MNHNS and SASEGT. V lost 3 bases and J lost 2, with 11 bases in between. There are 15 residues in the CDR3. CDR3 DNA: TGTGCCAGCAGTGAGGGACCTCGGGGCAATCAGCCCCAGCATTTT. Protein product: CASSEGPRGNQPQHF.